The clone carrying this T cell receptor (beta chain) was seen a single time. Its antigen is still unknown. Only in-frame clones appear in the TCRdb table, and some are missing; sequencing was by immunoSEQ multiplex PCR. The table shows roughly 120,000 clones, with roughly 77% occurring only once. This entry belongs to a study of radiotherapy plus CTLA-4 blockade in lung cancer. At the level of the study: Around a sixth of patients responded objectively, and roughly 30% achieved disease control.

V was pared by 5 bases and J by 8 bases, with 7 bases of the junction left unmatched. Germline CDR1 and CDR2: PRHDT and FYEKMQ (reference sequence). The CDR3 is made up of 14 amino acids. Points from the study as a whole: Expansion of tumor-derived TCR clones was observed in blood after radiotherapy plus ipilimumab.

Patients in the study, people with chemo-refractory metastatic non-small-cell lung cancer, received focal radiation plus ipilimumab CTLA-4 blockade. This TCR derives from a human donor with non-small cell lung cancer that progressed on radiotherapy plus ipilimumab. Some clones in this sample may be carry-over from other donors' samples. The J gene is TRBJ1-4, the V gene TRBV13; 8 bases are a match to TRBD1. Sample: peripheral blood, taken from a patient treated with radiotherapy plus ipilimumab. CDR3 DNA sequence: TGTGCCAGCAGCCGGGACAGGAAAGGGGAAAAACTGTTTTTT. It yields the protein CASSRDRKGEKLFF.